This T cell receptor beta chain was obtained from a study of shared clonotypes between healthy human individuals. Study-wide background: Donor composition was two women and three men, aged 18 to 49.

Study-level results: Researchers sampled only blood; tissue repertoires likely differ.

Profiling relied on immunoSEQ multiplex PCR, and the TCRdb table lists in-frame clones only, not all of them. In the table there are about 490,000 clones, around 85% of which are singletons. This clone was seen only once. Its specificity is not known. CDR3 size: 19 residues. The J segment lost 0 bases and the V segment lost 5 bases, leaving 16 bases of the junction unmatched. Per germline, CDR1 SGHVS and CDR2 FQNEAQ. The sequence was obtained from a woman aged 40 to 49 in good health. Some clones in this sample may be carry-over from other donors' samples. The chain is built from TRBV7-8 and TRBJ1-5; 7 nucleotides line up with TRBD1. The sequencing sample was made of PBMCs. The CDR3 DNA reads as TGTGCCAGCAGCCCCCTTGGCGGACAGGTCTTATATAGCAATCAGCCCCAGCATTTT. This codes for CASSPLGGQVLYSNQPQHF.